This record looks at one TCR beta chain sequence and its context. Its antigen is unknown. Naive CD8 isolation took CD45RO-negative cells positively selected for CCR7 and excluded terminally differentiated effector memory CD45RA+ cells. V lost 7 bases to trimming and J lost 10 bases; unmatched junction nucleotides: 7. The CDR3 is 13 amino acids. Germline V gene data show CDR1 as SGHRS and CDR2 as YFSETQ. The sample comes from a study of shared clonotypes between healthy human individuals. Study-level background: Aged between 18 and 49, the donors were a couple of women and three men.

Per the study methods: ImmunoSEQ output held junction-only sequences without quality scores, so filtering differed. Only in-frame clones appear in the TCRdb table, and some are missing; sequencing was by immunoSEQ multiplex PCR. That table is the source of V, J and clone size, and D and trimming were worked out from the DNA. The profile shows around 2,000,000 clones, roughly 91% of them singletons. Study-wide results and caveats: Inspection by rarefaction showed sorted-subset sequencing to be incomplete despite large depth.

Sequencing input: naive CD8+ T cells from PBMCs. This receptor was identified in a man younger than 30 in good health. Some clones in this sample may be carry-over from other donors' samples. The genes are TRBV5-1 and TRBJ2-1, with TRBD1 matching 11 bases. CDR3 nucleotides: TGCGCCAGCCATCGGACAGGGGGCTGGGAGCAGTTCTTC. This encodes CASHRTGGWEQFF.